This T cell receptor beta chain appears in the sequencing data of a study of response to subunit inactivated influenza vaccine. Germline assignment: CDR1 SQVTM and CDR2 ANQGSEA. The length of the CDR3 is 12 residues. J gave up 6 bases and V 7 bases, and 5 bases lay outside the gene matches. Via MiXCR, TCRdb re-called the RT-PCR reads, giving one row per CDR3 protein. Of around 200,000 distinct CDR3 sequences in the sample, around 9% were seen once. This clonotype was picked up many times. This receptor was obtained from a man in his fifties or sixties who received an inactivated influenza vaccine. Sequenced here: non-naive T cells sorted from PBMCs, sampled on the day of vaccination. V usage is TRBV29-1 and J usage is TRBJ2-1; TRBD2 matches at 8 bases. The CDR3 here is CSAEGTSNEQFF. The DNA for the CDR3 is TGCAGCGCCGAGGGGACTAGCAATGAGCAGTTCTTC.